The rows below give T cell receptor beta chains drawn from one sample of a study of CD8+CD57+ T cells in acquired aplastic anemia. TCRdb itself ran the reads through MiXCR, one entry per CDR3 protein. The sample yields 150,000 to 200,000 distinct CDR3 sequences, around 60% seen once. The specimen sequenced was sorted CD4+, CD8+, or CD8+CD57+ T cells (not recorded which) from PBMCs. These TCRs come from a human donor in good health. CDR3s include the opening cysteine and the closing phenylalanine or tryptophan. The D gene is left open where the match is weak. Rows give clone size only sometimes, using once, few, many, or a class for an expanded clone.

cdr3_aa: CASSAGDQPQHF
cdr3_nt: TGTGCCAGCAGTGCAGGGGATCAGCCCCAGCATTTT
d_call: -
j_call: TRBJ1-5
v_call: TRBV25-1
clone_size: -

cdr3_aa: CASTQTGAKGAFF
cdr3_nt: TGTGCCAGTACCCAGACAGGTGCGAAAGGAGCTTTCTTT
d_call: -
j_call: TRBJ1-1
v_call: TRBV19
clone_size: few

cdr3_aa: CASSATGIGSQPQHF
cdr3_nt: TGTGCCAGCAGCGCCACAGGGATCGGCAGCCAGCCCCAGCATTTT
d_call: -
j_call: TRBJ1-5
v_call: TRBV7-2
clone_size: -

cdr3_aa: CAISDTSGKPSTDTQYF
cdr3_nt: TGTGCCATCAGTGATACTAGCGGGAAGCCTAGCACAGATACGCAGTATTTT
d_call: TRBD2
j_call: TRBJ2-3
v_call: TRBV10-3
clone_size: -

cdr3_aa: CASSWAAGGAYEQYF
cdr3_nt: TGTGCCAGCAGCTGGGCTGCGGGAGGGGCCTACGAGCAGTACTTC
d_call: TRBD2
j_call: TRBJ2-7
v_call: TRBV7-2
clone_size: -

cdr3_aa: CAISAPSAGSPYEQYF
cdr3_nt: TGTGCCATCAGTGCCCCTAGCGCAGGTTCTCCCTACGAGCAGTACTTC
d_call: -
j_call: TRBJ2-7
v_call: TRBV10-3
clone_size: -

cdr3_aa: CAISESGPRGHYGYTF
cdr3_nt: TGTGCCATCAGTGAGTCTGGTCCCAGAGGACACTATGGCTACACCTTC
d_call: -
j_call: TRBJ1-2
v_call: TRBV10-3
clone_size: -

cdr3_aa: CASSISGSWRNEQFF
cdr3_nt: TGTGCCAGCAGCATTAGCGGGAGTTGGCGCAATGAGCAGTTCTTC
d_call: TRBD2
j_call: TRBJ2-1
v_call: TRBV7-4
clone_size: -

cdr3_aa: CSARGPTGAGNTIYF
cdr3_nt: TGCAGTGCTAGGGGGCCGACAGGGGCTGGAAACACCATATATTTT
d_call: TRBD1
j_call: TRBJ1-3
v_call: TRBV20-1
clone_size: -

cdr3_aa: CATSDSTSSNEQFF
cdr3_nt: TGTGCCACCAGTGATTCGACTAGCAGCAATGAGCAGTTCTTC
d_call: TRBD2
j_call: TRBJ2-1
v_call: TRBV24-1
clone_size: -

cdr3_aa: CASSLVPSGLPEAFF
cdr3_nt: TGTGCCAGCAGCTTAGTCCCTTCGGGGCTCCCTGAAGCTTTCTTT
d_call: -
j_call: TRBJ1-1
v_call: TRBV7-8
clone_size: -

cdr3_aa: CASSEFRPASSYEQYF
cdr3_nt: TGTGCCAGCAGTGAGTTTAGGCCCGCGAGTTCCTACGAGCAGTACTTC
d_call: -
j_call: TRBJ2-7
v_call: TRBV2
clone_size: many

cdr3_aa: CATRGQYTEAFF
cdr3_nt: TGTGCCACCCGCGGACAGTACACTGAAGCTTTCTTT
d_call: -
j_call: TRBJ1-1
v_call: TRBV24-1
clone_size: few

cdr3_aa: CASSQNPGLAGGYEQFF
cdr3_nt: TGTGCCAGCAGCCAGAATCCGGGACTAGCGGGAGGCTATGAGCAGTTCTTC
d_call: TRBD2
j_call: TRBJ2-1
v_call: TRBV7-9
clone_size: many

cdr3_aa: CASSISGGQRGYTF
cdr3_nt: TGTGCCAGTAGTATTTCCGGGGGCCAAAGGGGCTACACCTTC
d_call: -
j_call: TRBJ1-2
v_call: TRBV19
clone_size: once

cdr3_aa: CASTDRVRYQPQHF
cdr3_nt: TGTGCCAGTACCGACAGGGTAAGATATCAGCCCCAGCATTTT
d_call: TRBD1
j_call: TRBJ1-5
v_call: TRBV19
clone_size: -

cdr3_aa: CSAVRQGSYEQYF
cdr3_nt: TGCAGTGCTGTAAGACAGGGGTCCTACGAGCAGTACTTC
d_call: TRBD1
j_call: TRBJ2-7
v_call: TRBV20-1
clone_size: once

cdr3_aa: CASSPGTEQFF
cdr3_nt: TGTGCCAGCAGTCCCGGGACAGAGCAGTTCTTC
d_call: -
j_call: TRBJ2-1
v_call: TRBV24-1
clone_size: -

cdr3_aa: CASSKETVQETQYF
cdr3_nt: TGTGCCAGCAGTAAGGAAACAGTCCAAGAGACCCAGTACTTC
d_call: -
j_call: TRBJ2-5
v_call: TRBV2
clone_size: few

cdr3_aa: CASSGSREGSCEQYF
cdr3_nt: TGTGCCAGCAGCGGATCCAGGGAAGGCTCCTGCGAGCAATACTTC
d_call: -
j_call: TRBJ2-7
v_call: TRBV9
clone_size: -

cdr3_aa: CASSEREGGSPLHF
cdr3_nt: TGTGCCAGCAGTGAGAGGGAGGGTGGATCACCCCTCCACTTT
d_call: -
j_call: TRBJ1-6
v_call: TRBV6-4
clone_size: few

cdr3_aa: CASSEYGGSYEQYF
cdr3_nt: TGTGCCAGCAGTGAATACGGAGGCTCCTACGAGCAGTACTTC
d_call: -
j_call: TRBJ2-7
v_call: TRBV2
clone_size: -

cdr3_aa: CAIRPGTRNEQFF
cdr3_nt: TGTGCCATCCGTCCCGGGACTAGGAATGAGCAGTTCTTC
d_call: TRBD2
j_call: TRBJ2-1
v_call: TRBV10-3
clone_size: -

cdr3_aa: CSARDRGTGVQPQHF
cdr3_nt: TGCAGTGCTAGAGATCGGGGTACAGGGGTTCAGCCCCAGCATTTT
d_call: TRBD1
j_call: TRBJ1-5
v_call: TRBV20-1
clone_size: many

cdr3_aa: CASSLIEQFF
cdr3_nt: TGTGCCAGCAGCCTGATTGAGCAGTTCTTC
d_call: -
j_call: TRBJ2-1
v_call: TRBV2
clone_size: -

cdr3_aa: CASSVGFPDTQYF
cdr3_nt: TGTGCCAGCAGCGTAGGTTTTCCGGATACGCAGTATTTT
d_call: -
j_call: TRBJ2-3
v_call: TRBV9
clone_size: few

cdr3_aa: CASSSVAGAGDNEQFF
cdr3_nt: TGCGCCAGCAGCTCCGTCGCGGGGGCAGGGGACAATGAGCAGTTCTTC
d_call: -
j_call: TRBJ2-1
v_call: TRBV5-1
clone_size: -

cdr3_aa: CATSIGLAAYNEQFF
cdr3_nt: TGTGCCACCAGCATCGGGCTAGCAGCCTACAATGAGCAGTTCTTC
d_call: -
j_call: TRBJ2-1
v_call: TRBV15
clone_size: once

cdr3_aa: CATKDSQNNEQFF
cdr3_nt: TGTGCCACGAAGGACAGCCAAAACAATGAGCAGTTCTTC
d_call: -
j_call: TRBJ2-1
v_call: TRBV24-1
clone_size: -

cdr3_aa: CAISETTASLLHF
cdr3_nt: TGTGCCATCAGTGAGACAACAGCCTCCCTCCTCCACTTT
d_call: -
j_call: TRBJ1-6
v_call: TRBV10-3
clone_size: few

cdr3_aa: CASRTPGGAYGELFF
cdr3_nt: TGTGCCAGCAGAACCCCCGGGGGCGCCTACGGGGAGCTGTTTTTT
d_call: -
j_call: TRBJ2-2
v_call: TRBV7-8
clone_size: once

cdr3_aa: CASLKREGPKNIQYF
cdr3_nt: TGTGCCAGCCTAAAGCGGGAGGGCCCCAAAAACATTCAGTACTTC
d_call: TRBD2
j_call: TRBJ2-4
v_call: TRBV2
clone_size: many

cdr3_aa: CASTTGTLAGELFF
cdr3_nt: TGTGCCAGCACGACCGGGACCTTGGCCGGGGAGCTGTTTTTT
d_call: -
j_call: TRBJ2-2
v_call: TRBV27
clone_size: few

cdr3_aa: CASSLRTSGANTGELFF
cdr3_nt: TGTGCCAGCAGCTTAAGGACTAGCGGGGCCAACACCGGGGAGCTGTTTTTT
d_call: TRBD2
j_call: TRBJ2-2
v_call: TRBV7-3
clone_size: -

cdr3_aa: CSAAPGETQYF
cdr3_nt: TGCAGTGCTGCCCCCGGGGAGACCCAGTACTTC
d_call: -
j_call: TRBJ2-5
v_call: TRBV20-1
clone_size: -

cdr3_aa: CASSIGGSTEAFF
cdr3_nt: TGTGCCAGTAGTATCGGCGGTAGCACTGAAGCTTTCTTT
d_call: -
j_call: TRBJ1-1
v_call: TRBV19
clone_size: few

cdr3_aa: CASSRITDMSYEQYF
cdr3_nt: TGTGCCAGCAGCCGGATAACGGATATGTCCTACGAGCAGTACTTC
d_call: -
j_call: TRBJ2-7
v_call: TRBV11-2
clone_size: -

cdr3_aa: CSTRVLGVNYGYTF
cdr3_nt: TGCAGTACCAGGGTTTTGGGGGTCAACTATGGCTACACCTTC
d_call: -
j_call: TRBJ1-2
v_call: TRBV20-1
clone_size: -